This T cell receptor (beta chain) was captured in a study of siplizumab effects on memory and regulatory T cells. Study-wide points: Phenotypic classification as naive or memory proved unattainable for roughly 80-96% of proliferating CD4+ or CD8+ clones. No functional test confirmed suppression by proliferating siplizumab-culture Tregs.

Sequencing of each sample assayed 75,000 to 100,000 TCR templates. Profiled with immunoSEQ multiplex PCR; TCRdb holds only in-frame clones, not every one. The sample has 98,000 or so clones; 93% are singletons. A note on this clone: Its antigen is still unknown.

The germline gives CDR1 MNHNS, CDR2 SASEGT. CDR3 length: 15 amino acids. V gave up 1 base and J gave up 6 bases, with 13 bases separating them. What was sequenced was Tregs sorted from blood. The chain couples TRBV6-1 to TRBJ1-5; D gene unclear. The receptor was derived from a human donor in good health. Written as DNA, the CDR3 is TGTGCCAGCAGTGAAGTGTACAATCTAGGTCAGCCCCAGCATTTT. This encodes CASSEVYNLGQPQHF.